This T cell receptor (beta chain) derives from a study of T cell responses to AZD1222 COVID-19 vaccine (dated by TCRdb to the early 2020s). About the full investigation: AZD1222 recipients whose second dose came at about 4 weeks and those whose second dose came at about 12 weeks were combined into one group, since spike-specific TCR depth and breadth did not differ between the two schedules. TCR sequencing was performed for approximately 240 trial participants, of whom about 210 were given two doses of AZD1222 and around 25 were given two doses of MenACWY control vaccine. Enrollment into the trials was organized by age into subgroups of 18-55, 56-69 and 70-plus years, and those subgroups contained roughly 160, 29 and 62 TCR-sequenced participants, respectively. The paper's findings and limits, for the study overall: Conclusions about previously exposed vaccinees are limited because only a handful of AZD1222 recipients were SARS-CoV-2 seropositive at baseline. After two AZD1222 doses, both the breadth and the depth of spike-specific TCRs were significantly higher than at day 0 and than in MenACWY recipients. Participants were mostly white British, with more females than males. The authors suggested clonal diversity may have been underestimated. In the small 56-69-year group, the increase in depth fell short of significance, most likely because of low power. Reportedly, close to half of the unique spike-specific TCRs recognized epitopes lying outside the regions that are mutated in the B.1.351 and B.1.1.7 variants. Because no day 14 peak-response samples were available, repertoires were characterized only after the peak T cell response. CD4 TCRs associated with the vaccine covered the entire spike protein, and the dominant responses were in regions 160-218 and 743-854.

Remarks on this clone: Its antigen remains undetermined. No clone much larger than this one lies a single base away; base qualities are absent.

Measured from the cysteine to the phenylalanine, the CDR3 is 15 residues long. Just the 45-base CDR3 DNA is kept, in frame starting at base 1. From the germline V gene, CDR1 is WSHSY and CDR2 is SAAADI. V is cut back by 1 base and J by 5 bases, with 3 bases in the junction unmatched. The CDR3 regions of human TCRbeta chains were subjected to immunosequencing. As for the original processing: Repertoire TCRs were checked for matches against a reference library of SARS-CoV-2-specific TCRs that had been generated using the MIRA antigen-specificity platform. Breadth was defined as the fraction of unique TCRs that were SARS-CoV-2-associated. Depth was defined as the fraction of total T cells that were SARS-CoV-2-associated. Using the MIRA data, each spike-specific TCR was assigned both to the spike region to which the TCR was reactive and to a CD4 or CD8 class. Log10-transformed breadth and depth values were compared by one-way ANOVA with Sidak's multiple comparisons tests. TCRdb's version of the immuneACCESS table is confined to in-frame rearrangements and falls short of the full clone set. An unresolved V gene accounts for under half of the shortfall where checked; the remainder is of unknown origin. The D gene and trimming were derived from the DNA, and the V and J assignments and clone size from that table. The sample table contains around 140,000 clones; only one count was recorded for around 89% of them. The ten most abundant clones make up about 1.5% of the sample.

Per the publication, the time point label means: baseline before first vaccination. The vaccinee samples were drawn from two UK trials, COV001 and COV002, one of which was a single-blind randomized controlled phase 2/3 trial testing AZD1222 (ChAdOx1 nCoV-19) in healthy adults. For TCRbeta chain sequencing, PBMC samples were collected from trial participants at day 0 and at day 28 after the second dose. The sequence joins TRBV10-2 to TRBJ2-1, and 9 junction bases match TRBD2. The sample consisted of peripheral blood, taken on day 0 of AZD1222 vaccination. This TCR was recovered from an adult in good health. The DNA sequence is TGCGCCAGCAGTGAGTATCTAGCGGGACACAATGAGCAGTTCTTC. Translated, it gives CASSEYLAGHNEQFF.